The next 26 T cell receptor beta chains were all read from a single sample in a study of blood T cells in healthy people across ages. The use of a sample-barcoded 5' primer and a J-beta primer mix characterized a second PCR of roughly 6 to 11 cycles. TCRdb fed the 5' RACE reads into MiXCR, producing one record per CDR3 protein. The table includes fewer than 950,000 distinct CDR3 sequences, about 48% detected once. The sequenced sample consisted of blood. These TCRs come from a man aged 80 or over in good health.

The rearrangement uses TRBV25-1 and TRBJ2-1; TRBD2 agrees at 11 bases. Looked up from germline, CDR1 is MGHDK and CDR2 is SYGVNS. V gave up 3 bases and J gave up 7 bases; unmatched junction bases: 8. This CDR3 is built from 16 residues. CDR3 nucleotide sequence: TGTGCCAGCAGTGAGTCCCGTAGCGGGAGGGGAAATGAGCAGTTCTTC. This codes for CASSESRSGRGNEQFF.

This rearrangement joins TRBV5-1 to TRBJ2-4; D might be TRBD1 or TRBD2, each matching 6 bases. The germline gives CDR1 SGHRS, CDR2 YFSETQ. Trimming removed 3 bases at V and 15 bases at J, with 16 bases between. This CDR3 contains 12 residues. In nucleotides, the CDR3 is TGCGCCAGCAGCTCGGGGGCCTACGAGCGGTACTTC. Protein sequence: CASSSGAYERYF.

This clonotype was seen a few times. The J gene is TRBJ2-7, the V gene TRBV9, with D tentatively TRBD2 (6 bases). The CDR3 sequence is 14 residues long. Germline V gene data show CDR1 as SGDLS and CDR2 as YYNGEE. V lost 3 bases and J 3 bases, leaving 13 bases between the germline ends. CDR3 in amino acids: CASSAERRGYEQYF. Written as DNA, the CDR3 is TGTGCCAGCAGCGCGGAAAGGAGGGGCTACGAGCAGTACTTC.

The chain uses TRBV11-1 and TRBJ2-7, with a possible D match to TRBD1 (6 bases). Looked up from germline, CDR1 is SGHAT and CDR2 is FQDESV (reference sequence). This CDR3 region has 14 residues. Between the trimmed V and J ends, which lost 5 bases and 3 bases, there was a span of 14 bases. The CDR3 nucleotides are TGTGCCAGCAGCGTAGAACAGGGTGACTACGAGCAGTACTTC. This codes for CASSVEQGDYEQYF.

V gene TRBV7-6 combines with J gene TRBJ2-5; 8 nucleotides match TRBD2. The assigned J gene may be wrong: the sequence end matches TRBJ2-7 better. Germline V lookup: CDR1 SGHVS, CDR2 FNYEAQ. The CDR3 is 14 amino acids. The CDR3 protein is CAGGHLAGSYEQYF. CDR3 DNA: TGTGCCGGAGGACATCTAGCGGGCTCCTACGAGCAGTACTTC.

The V gene is TRBV12-5, the J gene TRBJ1-2, with TRBD1 identical over 7 bases. Germline V CDR1 and CDR2: LGHNT, FRNRAP. CDR3 length equals 13 residues. The V segment lost 6 bases and the J segment 8 bases; nucleotides outside the gene matches: 9. The CDR3, as DNA: TGTGCTAGTGGCGTACAGACAGGGAGGGGCTACACCTTC. Translating gives CASGVQTGRGYTF. Supplemented by reference TRBV12-5 and TRBJ1-2, the full variable domain reads DARVTQTPRHKVTEMGQEVTMRCQPILGHNTVFWYRQTMMQGLELLAYFRNRAPLDDSGMPKDRFSAEMPDATLATLKIQPSEPRDSAVYFCASGVQTGRGYTFGSGTRLTVV.

The V and J genes are TRBV24-1 and TRBJ1-3; 7 positions agree with TRBD1. The CDR3 loop spans 14 amino acids. V trimming: 6 bases; J trimming: 6 bases; junction bases outside the gene matches: 7. Germline CDR1 and CDR2: KGHDR and SFDVKD. CDR3 DNA: TGTGCCACCAGTAGGGACAGCGATCCAAACACCATATATTTT. Encoded protein: CATSRDSDPNTIYF.

The chain employs TRBV10-3 and TRBJ2-2, with D possibly matching TRBD2 (6 bases). The CDR3 consists of 14 residues. Germline CDR1 reads ENHRY; CDR2 reads SYGVKD. Trimming shortened V by 6 bases and J by 2 bases, and 10 bases separated the two germline ends. CDR3 region: CAISIGTNTGELFF. The CDR3 DNA sequence: TGTGCCATCAGCATAGGGACTAACACCGGGGAGCTGTTTTTT.

This clonotype was detected a few times. This sequence joins TRBV24-1 and TRBJ2-1, with 8 nucleotides matching TRBD1. The J segment lost 0 bases and the V segment lost 0 bases, leaving 6 bases of the junction unmatched. The CDR3 has 18 residues. From germline, CDR1 is KGHDR and CDR2 SFDVKD. As DNA, the CDR3 is TGTGCCACCAGTGATTTGGGGAAAGACAGGGGCTCCTACAATGAGCAGTTCTTC. Translating gives CATSDLGKDRGSYNEQFF.

The rearrangement uses TRBV5-1 and TRBJ2-3; D could derive from TRBD1 or TRBD2 (5 bases each). The CDR3 spans 15 residues. V lost 4 bases and J lost 1, with 13 bases in between. Germline V gene data show CDR1 as SGHRS and CDR2 as YFSETQ. The CDR3 here is CASSKGDPRTDTQYF. CDR3 nucleotide sequence: TGCGCCAGCAGCAAAGGGGACCCTCGCACAGATACGCAGTATTTT.

V usage is TRBV5-5 and J usage is TRBJ2-4; 8 nucleotides line up with TRBD1. The assigned J gene may be wrong: the sequence end matches TRBJ2-7 better. CDR1 and CDR2 from the germline V gene are SGHKS and YYEKEE (reference sequence). There are 16 residues in the CDR3. CDR3 bases: TGTGCCAGCAGCCAAGGGACAGGTGGAAGCTCCTACGAGCAGTACTTC. Translated, it gives CASSQGTGGSSYEQYF.

The chain has TRBV28 and TRBJ1-5; 8 positions match TRBD1. Per germline, CDR1 MDHEN and CDR2 SYDVKM. The CDR3 is 15 amino acids. V gave up 6 bases and J gave up 3 bases; unmatched junction bases: 7. CDR3 residues: CASRRGQGFNQPQHF. CDR3 nucleotides: TGTGCCAGCAGGCGAGGACAGGGTTTCAATCAGCCCCAGCATTTT.

This clonotype was seen a handful of times. The gene calls are TRBV20-1 and TRBJ2-4, with TRBD1 as a possible D gene (6 bases). With 6 bases removed from V and 13 bases from J, the gap between germline ends came to 22 bases. The CDR3 has 13 amino acids. Germline CDR1 reads DFQATT; CDR2 reads SNEGSKA (reference sequence). In DNA form, the CDR3 reads TGCAGTGCAGAAAAACAGGGCACCGGAGAGCAGTACTTC. Protein sequence: CSAEKQGTGEQYF.

The table lists this clonotype with a few counts. This chain joins TRBV12-3 or TRBV12-4 and TRBJ2-5; 16 bases are shared with TRBD2. The CDR3 runs 17 residues. With 5 bases clipped from V and 6 bases from J, the junction kept 9 bases outside the gene matches. The CDR3 bases are TGTGCCAGCAGTAACTTAGGGACTAGCGGGAGGGCCAAGACCCAGTACTTC. This translates into CASSNLGTSGRAKTQYF.

Only a few counts were recorded for this clonotype. This chain links TRBV6-5 with TRBJ2-1; 8 positions match TRBD1. The V gene end was trimmed by 2 bases and the J gene end by 12 bases; junction bases not matched to a gene: 0. Germline CDR1 is MNHEY and CDR2 is SVGAGI. This CDR3 has 11 amino acids. In DNA form, the CDR3 reads TGTGCCAGCAGTTACGGGACAGGGCAGTTCTTC. Protein sequence: CASSYGTGQFF.

CDR3 sequence: CASSLFLGRGSSGANVLTF. In nucleotides, the CDR3 is TGTGCCAGCAGTTTATTCCTCGGACGGGGGAGCTCTGGGGCCAACGTCCTGACTTTC. The V and J genes are TRBV28 and TRBJ2-6; D perhaps matches TRBD2 (6 bases). V lost 1 base to trimming and J lost 0 bases, with 16 bases between them. CDR3 length: 19 amino acids. Germline lookup yields CDR1 MDHEN and CDR2 SYDVKM.

The V and J genes are TRBV10-3 and TRBJ2-1; a possible D gene is TRBD2 (6 bases). V was shortened by 4 bases and J by 2 bases, with 6 bases between the two germline ends. The germline V gene encodes CDR1 ENHRY and CDR2 SYGVKD. The CDR3 has 13 residues. CDR3 sequence: CAISGGTYNEQFF. The CDR3 DNA sequence: TGTGCCATCAGTGGCGGGACCTACAATGAGCAGTTCTTC.

The chain recombines TRBV5-1 with TRBJ1-1; possible D gene TRBD1, 5 bases. CDR1 SGHRS and CDR2 YFSETQ come from the germline V gene. The CDR3 sequence is 13 residues long. V was clipped by 4 bases and J by 3 bases, with 10 bases between them. CDR3 nucleotide sequence: TGCGCCAGCAGCAAGACAGCTTACACTGAAGCTTTCTTT. Translation gives CASSKTAYTEAFF.

The rearrangement links TRBV10-3 to TRBJ1-5; D ambiguous. Germline V gene data show CDR1 as ENHRY and CDR2 as SYGVKD. This CDR3 has 13 residues. V dropped 8 bases and J dropped 6 bases, with 14 bases sitting between them. The CDR3 loop reads CAIGTPSGQPQHF. For the CDR3, the DNA is TGTGCCATCGGCACTCCTTCCGGTCAGCCCCAGCATTTT.

The J gene is TRBJ2-1, the V gene TRBV30; 13 bases are shared with TRBD2. From germline, CDR1 is GTSNPN and CDR2 SVGIG (reference sequence). The CDR3 has 15 residues. V trimming: 2 bases; J trimming: 7 bases; junction bases outside the gene matches: 5. Here the CDR3 reads CAWSQLAGGFNEQFF. As DNA, the CDR3 is TGTGCCTGGAGTCAACTAGCGGGAGGGTTTAATGAGCAGTTCTTC.

The chain recombines TRBV5-1 with TRBJ2-1, with 10 bases aligning to TRBD2. CDR3 length equals 15 residues. V shed 4 bases and J 8 bases; nucleotides not matched to a gene: 9. In germline, CDR1 is SGHRS, CDR2 YFSETQ. Here the CDR3 DNA reads TGCGCCAGCAGCCGGGGACTAGCGCTCGGACATGAGCAGTTCTTC. Translated, it gives CASSRGLALGHEQFF.

This clonotype came up a few times. The J gene is TRBJ2-3, the V gene TRBV9; TRBD2 agrees at 8 bases. CDR1 and CDR2 (germline): SGDLS, YYNGEE. With V trimmed by 4 bases and J by 2 bases, 6 bases remained unmatched. The CDR3 consists of 15 residues. The CDR3 region has the DNA TGTGCCAGCAGCTTACTAGCGGCTTTCACAGATACGCAGTATTTT. This codes for CASSLLAAFTDTQYF.

The chain has TRBV2 and TRBJ2-1; 11 bases are a match to TRBD2. With V trimmed by 9 bases and J by 4 bases, 5 bases remained unmatched. The CDR3 consists of 14 residues. CDR1 SNHLY and CDR2 FYNNEI come from the germline V gene. The CDR3 DNA reads TGTGCCAGTAAAACTAGCGGGAGTTACAATGAGCAGTTCTTC. Its protein is CASKTSGSYNEQFF.

This clonotype was seen more than once but under ten times. The rearrangement uses TRBV6-6 and TRBJ2-7; TRBD2 aligns across 8 bases. CDR1 is MNHNY and CDR2 is SVGAGI in the germline V gene (reference sequence). V was pared by 5 bases and J by 4 bases, with 10 bases of the junction left unmatched. The CDR3 has 15 residues. As DNA, the CDR3 is TGTGCCAGCAGTGAGCCGGGACTAGGGAGTTACGAGCAGTACTTC. It codes for CASSEPGLGSYEQYF.

The chain recombines TRBV12-3 or TRBV12-4 with TRBJ1-1; 7 bases map to TRBD1. The CDR3 runs to 16 residues. V trimming: 9 bases; J trimming: 0 bases; junction bases outside the gene matches: 13. The CDR3 DNA reads TGTGCCAGTGGCGTCGACAGGGCCCCGATGAACACTGAAGCTTTCTTT. This codes for CASGVDRAPMNTEAFF.

This chain joins TRBV20-1 and TRBJ2-7; TRBD2 matches at 9 bases. This CDR3 comprises 14 residues. Germline assignment: CDR1 DFQATT and CDR2 SNEGSKA (reference sequence). With V trimmed by 7 bases and J by 2 bases, 9 bases remained unmatched. CDR3 DNA sequence: TGCAGTGTCGGAGTGGTAGCGGGAGCCTACGAGCAGTACTTC. Amino acid sequence: CSVGVVAGAYEQYF.